These 20 T cell receptor beta chains came from one sample sequenced in a study of blood T cells in healthy people across ages. A second about 7 to 12 cycle PCR used barcoded and J-beta primers. TCRdb reprocessed the 5' RACE reads via MiXCR and lists one record per CDR3 protein. In the table there are about 1.5 million distinct CDR3 sequences, 42% of which are singletons. Sequenced: blood. These receptors came from a woman aged 18-35 years in good health.

This clonotype was seen only a few times. V is TRBV7-2 and J is TRBJ2-3; TRBD2 is a possible D gene (6 bases). V lost 0 bases, J lost 3 bases, and 10 bases lay in between. CDR1 is SGHTA and CDR2 is FQGNSA in the germline V gene. The CDR3 loop spans 15 amino acids. The CDR3: CASSLATRRTDTQYF. The CDR3 nucleotides are TGTGCCAGCAGCTTAGCGACTAGAAGGACAGATACGCAGTATTTT.

This clonotype appeared a few times. The chain uses TRBV2 and TRBJ1-2; D is ambiguous. The germline V gene encodes CDR1 SNHLY and CDR2 FYNNEI. The length of the CDR3 is 14 residues. V was shortened by 1 base and J by 2 bases, with 8 bases between the two germline ends. The CDR3 loop is CASSEVKGNYGYTF. The CDR3 nucleotides read TGTGCCAGCAGTGAAGTAAAGGGAAACTATGGCTACACCTTC.

This clonotype was found a few times. This chain uses TRBV7-2 with TRBJ2-3, with 7 bases aligning to TRBD1. The CDR3 runs to 15 residues. CDR1 is SGHTA, CDR2 FQGNSA, per germline. V trimming: 5 bases; J trimming: 6 bases; junction bases outside the gene matches: 11. This CDR3 reads CASSLKDRLRDTQYF. The CDR3 DNA follows: TGTGCCAGCAGCCTCAAGGACAGGCTCAGGGATACGCAGTATTTT.

This clonotype has just a few counts. This sequence joins TRBV5-5 and TRBJ2-7; 8 bases align to TRBD2. Germline-derived CDR1 and CDR2 are SGHKS and YYEKEE (reference sequence). V was clipped by 3 bases and J by 4 bases; unmatched bases: 9. There are 15 residues in the CDR3. CDR3 loop: CASSSTSATLYEQYF. For the CDR3, the DNA is TGTGCCAGCAGCTCGACTAGCGCGACCCTGTACGAGCAGTACTTC.

V usage is TRBV29-1 and J usage is TRBJ2-2, with a possible D match to TRBD2 (5 bases). The V gene's germline CDR1 is SQVTM and CDR2 ANQGSEA. The CDR3 is made up of 13 amino acids. CDR3 loop: CNVLNSGSGELFF. The CDR3 nucleotides are TGCAACGTCCTGAACTCGGGGTCCGGGGAGCTGTTTTTT.

This clonotype has more than one count but fewer than ten. This chain connects TRBV20-1 to TRBJ1-2, with TRBD1 matching over 7 bases. Trimming took 5 bases from V and 0 from J; bases not matched to a gene: 3. The CDR3 is made up of 13 amino acids. Germline V gene sequence: CDR1 DFQATT, CDR2 SNEGSKA (reference sequence). The CDR3 DNA sequence: TGCAGTGCTTCGACAGGGACTAACTATGGCTACACCTTC. Protein: CSASTGTNYGYTF.

The chain uses TRBV7-3 and TRBJ1-2, with a tentative D call TRBD1 (6 bases). Trimming removed 4 bases at V and 4 bases at J, with 16 bases between. The CDR3 is 15 amino acids. CDR1 and CDR2 (germline): SGHTA, FQGTGA. The CDR3 region has the DNA TGTGCCAGCAGCTCCCAGGGGAGTGAGGCCTATGGCTACACCTTC. This translates into CASSSQGSEAYGYTF.

This chain links TRBV6-1 with TRBJ1-1; D ambiguous. The V gene lost 3 bases and the J gene lost 8 bases, with 19 bases spanning the gap. This CDR3 contains 15 residues. Germline loops: CDR1 MNHNS, CDR2 SASEGT. In DNA, the CDR3 is TGTGCCAGCAGTGAGGATTTGATCTGGCTCGGGGAAGCTTTCTTT. Protein product: CASSEDLIWLGEAFF.

This chain links TRBV3-1 with TRBJ1-3; D remains ambiguous. Germline CDR1 LGHDT, CDR2 YNNKEL (reference sequence). CDR3 length: 16 amino acids. Trimming took off 0 bases at V and 0 bases at J, with 9 bases between the two ends. Here the CDR3 reads CASSQEGAFSGNTIYF. CDR3 DNA: TGTGCCAGCAGCCAAGAGGGAGCCTTCTCTGGAAACACCATATATTTT.

This clonotype was counted between two and nine times. The V gene is TRBV7-2, the J gene TRBJ2-1; 10 bases are a match to TRBD1. Germline trimming cut 2 bases from V and 5 bases from J; bases unmatched to any gene: 3. Germline lookup yields CDR1 SGHTA and CDR2 FQGNSA. This CDR3 comprises 15 residues. CDR3 sequence: CASSLSGTGDNEQFF. The CDR3 DNA sequence: TGTGCCAGCAGCTTAAGCGGGACAGGGGACAATGAGCAGTTCTTC.

This clonotype was recorded many times. The chain uses TRBV5-1 and TRBJ1-5, with a weak D call TRBD1 (5 bases). This CDR3 is 15 amino acids long. The V and J ends lost 0 bases and 0 bases respectively, with 7 bases between them. Germline V gene data show CDR1 as SGHRS and CDR2 as YFSETQ. DNA of the CDR3: TGCGCCAGCAGCTTGGGCGACAGTAGCAATCAGCCCCAGCATTTT. Protein: CASSLGDSSNQPQHF.

A word on this clonotype: One end of the junction is discordant with germline, which a read error may explain. The V call is TRBV7-2, the J call TRBJ2-1; D is possibly TRBD2 (5 bases). The better agreement between TRBJ2-7 and the DNA end casts doubt on the J call. The CDR3 is 13 residues long. CDR1 and CDR2 from the germline V gene are SGHTA and FQGNSA. The CDR3 spells CAGSLAPYNEQYF. CDR3 coding DNA: TGTGCCGGCAGCTTAGCGCCCTACAATGAGCAGTACTTC.

This clonotype was observed a single time. The chain recombines TRBV29-1 with TRBJ2-1; TRBD1 matches at 8 bases. The end of the DNA fits TRBJ2-7 better, so the J call may be wrong. Germline CDR1 SQVTM, CDR2 ANQGSEA. CDR3 length: 15 amino acids. CDR3 nucleotides: TGCAGCGGTGACTCCGGGACAGGCTCCTACAATGAGCAGTACTTC. It is translated as CSGDSGTGSYNEQYF.

At least ten counts were recorded for this clonotype. The rearrangement joins TRBV4-1 to TRBJ2-1; 7 bases agree with TRBD2. Germline values: CDR1 MGHRA, CDR2 YSYEKL. This CDR3 spans 15 amino acids. V was clipped by 1 base and J by 9 bases; unmatched bases: 9. The chain's CDR3 is CASSQGSSGAVEQFF. In DNA, the CDR3 is TGCGCCAGCAGCCAAGGGTCTAGCGGAGCGGTTGAGCAGTTCTTC.

Comment on this clonotype: The germline gene is not matched at one end of the junction; a read error may be the cause. The chain has TRBV10-3 and TRBJ1-6; D remains unclear. The CDR3 totals 13 residues. The V gene's germline CDR1 is ENHRY and CDR2 SYGVKD. The DNA for the CDR3 is TGTGCCATCGCTGGAGATTATAATTCTCCCCTCCACTTT. Protein sequence: CAIAGDYNSPLHF.

The chain couples TRBV10-3 to TRBJ1-5; D may be TRBD1 (5 bases). The V end lost 4 bases, the J end lost 3 bases, and 16 bases lay between the germline ends. This CDR3 spans 16 amino acids. From germline, CDR1 is ENHRY and CDR2 SYGVKD. The CDR3 DNA reads TGTGCCATCAGTGCAGGGACTGGCAGAGACAATCAGCCCCAGCATTTT. Protein: CAISAGTGRDNQPQHF.

This chain links TRBV27 with TRBJ2-7, with 11 bases identical to TRBD1. Germline trimming cut 5 bases from V and 4 bases from J; bases unmatched to any gene: 7. The germline CDR1 and CDR2 sequences are MNHEY and SMNVEV (reference sequence). CDR3 length: 15 amino acids. The CDR3 coding sequence is TGTGCCAGCAGTCCCCGGACAGGGGGCGGGTACGAGCAGTACTTC. This translates into CASSPRTGGGYEQYF.

The chain combines TRBV12-3 or TRBV12-4 with TRBJ1-2, with D perhaps matching TRBD1 (6 bases). The V gene lost 7 bases and the J gene lost 7 bases, with 13 bases spanning the gap. The CDR3 length is 12 residues. CDR3 in DNA: TGTGCCAGCACCAACGGGGGGCTTGGCTACACCTTC. This encodes CASTNGGLGYTF.

This chain's CDR3 is CASSVGGTGDYEQYF. CDR3 bases: TGTGCCAGCAGCGTCGGAGGGACAGGGGACTACGAGCAGTACTTC. The chain couples TRBV5-5 to TRBJ2-7; TRBD1 agrees at 10 bases. After removal of 4 bases from V and 3 bases from J, the junction contained 7 bases not matched to a gene. This CDR3 has 15 amino acids. The germline V gene has CDR1 SGHKS and CDR2 YYEKEE (reference sequence).

This clonotype has just a few counts. The chain recombines TRBV2 with TRBJ2-3, with D unclear. Germline V gene lookup returns CDR1 SNHLY and CDR2 FYNNEI. The V and J ends lost 3 bases and 5 bases respectively, with 12 bases between them. The CDR3 totals 14 residues. CDR3 nucleotide sequence: TGTGCCAGCAGTGATGTGGAGAAGCAAGATACGCAGTATTTT. Amino acids: CASSDVEKQDTQYF.